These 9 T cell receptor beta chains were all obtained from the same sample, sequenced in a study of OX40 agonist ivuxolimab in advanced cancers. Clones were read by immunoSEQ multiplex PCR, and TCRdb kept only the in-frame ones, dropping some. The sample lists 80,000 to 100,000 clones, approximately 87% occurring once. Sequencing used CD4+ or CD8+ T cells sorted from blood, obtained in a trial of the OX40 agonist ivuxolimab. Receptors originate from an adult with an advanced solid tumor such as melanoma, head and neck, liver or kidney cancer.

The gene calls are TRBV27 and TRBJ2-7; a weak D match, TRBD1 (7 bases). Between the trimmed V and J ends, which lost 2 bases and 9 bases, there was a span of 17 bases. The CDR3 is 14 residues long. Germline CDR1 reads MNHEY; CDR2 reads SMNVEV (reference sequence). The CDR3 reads CASSLGRGVDGQYF. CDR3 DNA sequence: TGTGCCAGCAGTTTAGGCAGGGGGGTTGACGGGCAGTACTTC.

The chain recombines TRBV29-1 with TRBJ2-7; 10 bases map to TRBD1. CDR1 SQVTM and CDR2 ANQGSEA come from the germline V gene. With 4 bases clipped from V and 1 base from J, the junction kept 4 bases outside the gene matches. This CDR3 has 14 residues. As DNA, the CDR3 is TGCAGCGTTGCCCCGGGACAGGGGTCCTACGAGCAGTACTTC. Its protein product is CSVAPGQGSYEQYF.

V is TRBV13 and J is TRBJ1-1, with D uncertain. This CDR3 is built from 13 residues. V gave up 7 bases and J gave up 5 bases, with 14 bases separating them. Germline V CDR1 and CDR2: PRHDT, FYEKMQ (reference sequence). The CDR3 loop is CASTTPIETEAFF. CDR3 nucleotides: TGTGCCAGCACCACGCCCATTGAAACTGAAGCTTTCTTT.

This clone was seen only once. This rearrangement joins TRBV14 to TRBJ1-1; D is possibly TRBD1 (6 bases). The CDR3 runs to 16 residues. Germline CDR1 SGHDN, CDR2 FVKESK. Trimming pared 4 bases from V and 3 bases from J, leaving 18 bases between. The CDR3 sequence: CASSPFGFQGHTEAFF. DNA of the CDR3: TGTGCCAGCAGCCCTTTCGGCTTCCAGGGGCACACTGAAGCTTTCTTT.

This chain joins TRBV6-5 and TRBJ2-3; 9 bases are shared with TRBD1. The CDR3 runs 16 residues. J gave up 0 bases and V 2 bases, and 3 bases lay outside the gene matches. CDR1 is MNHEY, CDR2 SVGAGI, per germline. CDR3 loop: CASSYHRGRSTDTQYF. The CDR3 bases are TGTGCCAGCAGTTACCACAGGGGGCGGAGCACAGATACGCAGTATTTT.

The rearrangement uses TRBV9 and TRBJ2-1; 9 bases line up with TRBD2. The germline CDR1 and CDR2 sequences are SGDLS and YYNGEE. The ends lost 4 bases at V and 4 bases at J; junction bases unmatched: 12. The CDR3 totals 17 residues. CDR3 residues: CASSPTTGTSRYNEQFF. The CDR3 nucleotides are TGTGCCAGCAGCCCAACGACCGGGACTAGCAGATACAATGAGCAGTTCTTC.

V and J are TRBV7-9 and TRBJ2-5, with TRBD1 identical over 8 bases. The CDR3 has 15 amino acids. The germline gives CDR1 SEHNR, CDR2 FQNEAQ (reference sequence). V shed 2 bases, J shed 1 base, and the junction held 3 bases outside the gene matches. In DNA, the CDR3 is TGTGCCAGCAGCTTATGGGGGACAGGCCAAGAGACCCAGTACTTC. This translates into CASSLWGTGQETQYF.

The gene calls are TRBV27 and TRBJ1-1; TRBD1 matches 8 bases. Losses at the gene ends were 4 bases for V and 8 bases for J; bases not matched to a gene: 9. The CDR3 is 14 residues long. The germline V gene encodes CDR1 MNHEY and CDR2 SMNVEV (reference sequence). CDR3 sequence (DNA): TGTGCCAGCAGTTCAACCGGGACAGGAAAAGAAGCTTTCTTT. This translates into CASSSTGTGKEAFF.

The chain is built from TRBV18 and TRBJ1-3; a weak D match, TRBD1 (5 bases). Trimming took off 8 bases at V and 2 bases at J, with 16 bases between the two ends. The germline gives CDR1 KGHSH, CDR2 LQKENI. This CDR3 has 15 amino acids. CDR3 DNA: TGTGCCAGCAGCACCGTAGGGGCGGCTGGAAACACCATATATTTT. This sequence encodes CASSTVGAAGNTIYF.